A single T cell receptor beta chain is shown here with its context. What this receptor recognizes is not known. Base qualities are not at hand, and no much larger clone is one base apart. Healthy HIV-negative adults with no recently reported acute infections or vaccinations were included as donors. Every donor was a Caucasian adult residing in Nashville, Tennessee, USA. CD4+ T cells were enriched by magnetic negative selection, after which naive cells were positively selected on CD45RA and the negative fraction was taken as the memory subset. Blood was obtained by leukapheresis, after which PBMCs were separated by Ficoll-Histopaque density gradient centrifugation and cryopreserved in liquid nitrogen vapor phase. Analytical flow cytometry was used to check the purity and quantity of every magnetically sorted T cell population. Genomic DNA was isolated from each sorted fraction and quantified by UV absorbance on a Nanodrop 2000c.

Including the terminal cysteine and phenylalanine, the CDR3 comprises 14 residues. The retained sequence is limited to the CDR3, 42 bases, with the frame set at the first base. CDR1 and CDR2, per the germline V gene, are SGHDT and YYEEEE. At the junction V is shortened by 5 bases and J by 3 bases, with 13 bases in between. These data belong to a study of shared clonotypes between healthy human individuals (dated by TCRdb to about 2020). For the wider study: The cohort included three men and a couple of women between 18 and 49 years of age. For each donor, CD4 naive and CD4 memory were each run on three plates, CD8 naive on two plates, and CD8 memory on one plate. The study deeply sequenced blood TCR repertoires of five healthy adults to estimate repertoire size and the extent of clonotype sharing between individuals. Different laboratories and diverse techniques were used to prepare libraries and sequence TCR repertoires, to increase sequencing depth and limit assay-specific biases. Leukapheresis yielded between about 0.85 and 10 billion PBMCs per donor. Study-wide findings and limitations: When several donors were compared, the shared fraction of clonotypes was around 5% for naive CD4, more than 3% for naive CD8, 2% to 2.5% for memory CD4, and around 0.4% for memory CD8. Naive subsets generally had larger estimated clonotype richness than memory subsets. Only blood was sampled, and tissue TCR repertoires likely differ from those in blood. The genetic and exposure-history diversity represented was limited by the small number of donors. Higher generation probabilities were observed for clonotypes shared by all four sorted-subset donors than for non-shared clonotypes. Based on pairwise subsampling, the degree of clonotype sharing among donors was expected to be affected by sequencing depth. Even with the large sequencing depth, rarefaction of the sorted-subset datasets indicated that sequencing was incomplete.

Using the deep immunoSEQ assay, TCR CDR3 regions were amplified from genomic DNA by multiplex PCR. Extracted genomic DNA from each cell subset was spread evenly across all wells of several immunoSEQ 96-well plates, with each plate serving as a replicate. For sorted subsets, roughly 0.2 ug genomic DNA, equal to about 30,000 T cell genomes, was loaded into each replicate PCR. Purified libraries were measured with a Qubit 3.0 fluorometer, size-checked on a Bioanalyzer 2100, and measured again with the KAPA Library Quantification kit. Each immunoSEQ 96-well plate was sequenced on its own single-read 150-cycle Illumina NextSeq 550 flow cell. Per the authors' processing: The immunoSEQ output contained only junctional sequences without quality scores, so filtering could not match that applied to full-length reads. To assign V/J genes and CDR3, sequences were annotated against IMGT germline references using PyIR, a Python wrapper for IgBLAST v1.9. Reads were filtered out if the reads had weak V/J assignments (E-value above 1e-6), no CDR3, stop codons, out-of-frame junctions, or ambiguous translated residues. A V3J clonotype was defined by an identical inferred V gene, J gene, and CDR3 amino acid sequence. To compute the percentage overlap between repertoires, the number of shared unique clonotypes was divided by the size of the smaller repertoire. Three approaches were used to assess repertoire richness: RTK rarefaction, the Chao1 estimator, and Recon v2.1 estimates of unobserved clonotypes. Generation probabilities for all TCRbeta clonotypes obtained by the gDNA method from a handful of donors were computed using OLGA. Drawn from immuneACCESS, this table holds only the in-frame rearrangements with V and J called that TCRdb kept. Clones are partly lost; checked studies trace under half to an unresolved V gene and leave the rest unexplained. That table is the source of V, J and clone size, and D and trimming were worked out from the DNA. The sample table holds roughly 1,600,000 clones, of which approximately 98.5% were seen once. The ten top clones hold approximately 0.38% of the sample.

The sample consisted of naive CD4+ T cells sorted from blood. The sample's cell subset or site label, decoded: CD45RA+ positively selected. This receptor chain uses TRBV5-6 and TRBJ2-3; the D gene may be TRBD1 or TRBD2, since each aligns over 7 bases. The TCR comes from a man aged 25 to 40 in good health. Here is the DNA: TGTGCCAGCAGTTACAGGGGACTAACAGATACGCAGTATTTT. Protein translation: CASSYRGLTDTQYF.